This passage covers 20 T cell receptor beta chains from one sample sequenced in a study of T cell repertoires in aging, cancer and after chemotherapy. Multiplex touch-down PCR with TRB-A/B primers amplified rearranged V-D-J TRB sequences. TCRdb re-called the multiplex PCR reads with MiXCR, one entry per CDR3 protein. This table has approximately 11,000 distinct CDR3 sequences, 42% appearing once. Peripheral blood genomic DNA, not sorted cells or RNA, was the template. Sequencing was performed on blood. The receptors were gathered from a human donor in good health.

A word on this clonotype: An end of the junction differs from the germline gene, which may be a read error. The V gene is TRBV10-3, the J gene TRBJ2-2; D unclear. The germline gives CDR1 ENHRY, CDR2 SYGVKD. CDR3 size: 16 residues. For the CDR3, the DNA is TGTGCCATCAGTGAGTATAAACAGACGAACACAGGGGAGCTGTTTTTT. This encodes CAISEYKQTNTGELFF.

This clonotype has only a few counts. The rearrangement uses TRBV6-1 and TRBJ1-2, with D possibly TRBD1 on 5 matching bases. This CDR3 has 15 residues. Deletions cut 2 bases from V and 6 bases from J, with 16 bases between. Germline CDR1 reads MNHNS; CDR2 reads SASEGT. The chain's CDR3 is CASSERTFGADGYTF. The CDR3 DNA follows: TGTGCCAGCAGTGAAAGGACATTTGGGGCCGATGGCTACACCTTC.

The gene calls are TRBV20-1 and TRBJ2-3; no clear D. Germline-derived CDR1 and CDR2 are DFQATT and SNEGSKA (reference sequence). V lost 1 base and J 2 bases, leaving 10 bases between the germline ends. The CDR3 has 14 amino acids. The CDR3 region is CSARAVSLTDTQYF. The CDR3 DNA sequence: TGCAGTGCTAGAGCAGTCAGCCTCACAGATACGCAGTATTTT.

The rearrangement links TRBV5-6 to TRBJ2-7; 7 nucleotides line up with TRBD1. The germline V gene encodes CDR1 SGHDT and CDR2 YYEEEE. The CDR3 is made up of 15 amino acids. After removal of 4 bases from V and 1 base from J, the junction contained 8 bases not matched to a gene. CDR3 nucleotide sequence: TGTGCCAGCAGCCGGAGACAGGGAATTTCCTACGAGCAGTACTTC. Translating gives CASSRRQGISYEQYF. The full variable domain, with the rest looked up from reference TRBV5-6 and TRBJ2-7, is DAGVTQSPTHLIKTRGQQVTLRCSPKSGHDTVSWYQQALGQGPQFIFQYYEEEERQRGNFPDRFSGHQFPNYSSELNVNALLLGDSALYLCASSRRQGISYEQYFGPGTRLTVT.

Only a few counts were recorded for this clonotype. This rearrangement joins TRBV6-5 to TRBJ2-7; D perhaps matches TRBD2 (5 bases). The V gene's germline CDR1 is MNHEY and CDR2 SVGAGI. V was cut by 6 bases and J by 4 bases, with 10 bases left in between. This CDR3 contains 12 residues. CDR3 residues: CASRAGGYEQYF. The CDR3, as DNA: TGTGCCAGCAGAGCAGGAGGTTACGAGCAGTACTTC.

This clonotype occurred a few times. The chain has TRBV20-1 and TRBJ2-7; TRBD1 or TRBD2 may be the D gene (5 bases each). V was trimmed by 6 bases and J by 7 bases, leaving 13 bases between them. The CDR3 runs to 11 residues. Germline V lookup: CDR1 DFQATT, CDR2 SNEGSKA (reference sequence). CDR3 loop: CSAPGRPEQYF. The CDR3 DNA follows: TGCAGTGCCCCAGGGAGACCAGAGCAGTACTTC.

There are a few counts of this clonotype. The rearrangement uses TRBV10-2 and TRBJ1-6, with unresolved D. The germline V gene encodes CDR1 WSHSY and CDR2 SAAADI. V was pared by 1 base and J by 14 bases, with 15 bases between. The CDR3 is 14 residues long. CDR3 DNA sequence: TGCGCCAGCAGTGAGTATACAGCTCGGAAGTCCCTCCACTTT. Translated: CASSEYTARKSLHF.

In this sample, this clonotype turned up a few times. This chain joins TRBV6-5 and TRBJ2-1; the D gene is possibly TRBD2 (5 bases). Germline V gives CDR1 MNHEY, CDR2 SVGAGI. The length of the CDR3 is 16 residues. The V end lost 7 bases, the J end lost 3 bases, and 19 bases lay between the germline ends. Here the CDR3 DNA reads TGTGCCAGCACTCTACGAGGGAGTGCTCTCTACAATGAGCAGTTCTTC. It codes for CASTLRGSALYNEQFF.

The gene calls are TRBV29-1 and TRBJ2-1; 7 positions agree with TRBD1. Germline V gene lookup returns CDR1 SQVTM and CDR2 ANQGSEA. CDR3 length equals 13 residues. With V trimmed by 7 bases and J by 6 bases, 9 bases remained unmatched. The CDR3 DNA sequence: TGCAGCGCCACAGTGACAGGGAGCAATGAGCAGTTCTTC. Translation: CSATVTGSNEQFF.

The sample holds a few counts of this clonotype. The V and J genes are TRBV24-1 and TRBJ2-3; D not certain. This CDR3 is 12 amino acids long. The germline V gene encodes CDR1 KGHDR and CDR2 SFDVKD. V lost 5 bases, J lost 2 bases, and 4 bases lay in between. The CDR3 protein is CATSVDTDTQYF. The CDR3 DNA reads as TGTGCCACCAGTGTTGACACAGATACGCAGTATTTT.

This chain connects TRBV6-1 to TRBJ2-2; the D gene is possibly TRBD1 (5 bases). Between the trimmed V and J ends, which lost 2 bases and 7 bases, there was a span of 14 bases. Germline V gene sequence: CDR1 MNHNS, CDR2 SASEGT. CDR3 length equals 15 residues. The chain's CDR3 is CASSESRVPIGELFF. The CDR3 DNA reads TGTGCCAGCAGTGAAAGCAGGGTTCCCATCGGGGAGCTGTTTTTT.

A note on this clonotype: Mismatch with germline at one junction end may stem from a read error. The chain uses TRBV5-6 and TRBJ1-2, with 7 bases aligning to TRBD1. The CDR3 consists of 15 residues. From germline, CDR1 is SGHDT and CDR2 YYEEEE. For the CDR3, the DNA is TGCGCCAGCAGCCCGGGACAGCAAATAAACTATGGCTACACCTTC. Translating gives CASSPGQQINYGYTF.

The rearrangement uses TRBV19 and TRBJ1-5, with 8 nucleotides matching TRBD1. Trimming removed 6 bases from V and 3 bases from J; junction bases left unmatched: 10. There are 16 residues in the CDR3. The V gene's germline CDR1 is LNHDA and CDR2 SQIVND (reference sequence). The CDR3 spells CASRGDRRDFNQPQHF. CDR3 in DNA: TGTGCCAGTAGGGGGGACAGGAGAGATTTCAATCAGCCCCAGCATTTT. Using reference TRBV19 and TRBJ1-5 for the parts outside the CDR3, the full variable domain is DGGITQSPKYLFRKEGQNVTLSCEQNLNHDAMYWYRQDPGQGLRLIYYSQIVNDFQKGDIAEGYSVSREKKESFPLTVTSAQKNPTAFYLCASRGDRRDFNQPQHFGDGTRLSIL.

The chain combines TRBV28 with TRBJ1-4; D unresolved. From germline, CDR1 is MDHEN and CDR2 SYDVKM. With 4 bases removed from V and 0 bases from J, the gap between germline ends came to 9 bases. The CDR3 loop spans 15 amino acids. Written as DNA, the CDR3 is TGTGCCAGCAGTTACATCGTCGCAACTAATGAAAAACTGTTTTTT. Translated, it gives CASSYIVATNEKLFF.

The chain links TRBV5-6 to TRBJ1-2; D possibly corresponds to TRBD1 (5 bases). This CDR3 region has 13 residues. Trimming took 0 bases from V and 6 from J, leaving 9 bases between them. CDR1 and CDR2 (germline): SGHDT, YYEEEE. CDR3 loop: CASSLAGSHGYTF. CDR3 sequence (DNA): TGTGCCAGCAGCTTGGCAGGGAGCCATGGCTACACCTTC.

The genes are TRBV6-2 or TRBV6-3 and TRBJ2-1; D not certain. Germline values: CDR1 MNHEY, CDR2 SVGEGT. The CDR3 runs 12 residues. V was trimmed by 6 bases and J by 7 bases, leaving 10 bases between them. CDR3 protein: CASSPGRNEQFF. CDR3 DNA: TGTGCCAGCAGCCCCGGACGGAATGAGCAGTTCTTC.

The chain recombines TRBV29-1 with TRBJ2-7; tentatively, D is TRBD1 or TRBD2 (7 bases each). This CDR3 contains 12 residues. Germline CDR1 and CDR2: SQVTM and ANQGSEA. V gave up 6 bases and J gave up 8 bases, with 17 bases separating them. This chain's CDR3 is CSVPGGGLKQYF. The CDR3 DNA reads as TGCAGCGTCCCAGGGGGGGGTTTAAAGCAGTACTTC.

CDR3 nucleotides: TGTGCCAGTTCGTCCGGGACAGGGTCCTACGAGCAGTACTTC. Its translation: CASSSGTGSYEQYF. The chain recombines TRBV9 with TRBJ2-7; 9 positions match TRBD1. This CDR3 has 14 residues. Trimming at V came to 8 bases and at J to 1 base, leaving 7 bases not matched to a gene. Germline CDR1 reads SGDLS; CDR2 reads YYNGEE.

This clonotype was observed a handful of times. The genes are TRBV28 and TRBJ1-2, with TRBD1 as a possible D gene (6 bases). Trimming took off 6 bases at V and 5 bases at J, with 13 bases between the two ends. CDR1 and CDR2 (germline): MDHEN, SYDVKM. This CDR3 is 13 amino acids long. CDR3 protein: CASSPRTAYGYTF. The CDR3 bases are TGTGCCAGCAGCCCACGGACAGCTTATGGCTACACCTTC.

The genes are TRBV7-3 and TRBJ2-1, with TRBD2 identical over 10 bases. Germline values: CDR1 SGHTA, CDR2 FQGTGA. V lost 4 bases and J lost 0; bases outside the gene matches: 6. This CDR3 contains 17 residues. CDR3 region: CASSSRTSGISYNEQFF. Written as DNA, the CDR3 is TGTGCCAGCAGCTCTCGGACTAGCGGCATCTCCTACAATGAGCAGTTCTTC.